This T cell receptor beta chain was obtained from a study of vaccination and CD4 T cells after COVID-19. The CDR3 extends over 16 amino acids. The V gene's germline CDR1 is SGHRS and CDR2 YFSETQ. The ends lost 4 bases at V and 2 bases at J; junction bases unmatched: 4. About this clonotype itself: The antigen remains undetermined.

Cultured CD4+ T cells had their DNA profiled by the Oncomine TCR Beta short-read assay. TCRdb processed the PCR reads anew with MiXCR; each CDR3 protein has one entry. Of around 15,000 distinct CDR3 sequences detected, 30% appear once; the ten largest clones hold 15% to 20%. The treatment: approximately nine-day PBMC culture with coronavirus spike peptide pools or control peptides (ViraFEST assay). This chain joins TRBV5-1 and TRBJ2-3; 13 bases map to TRBD2. The sample was cultured CD4+ T cells from blood. The receptor comes from a human donor with COVID-19. CDR3 coding DNA: TGCGCCAGCAGCCCTGGACTAGCGGGGGCCACAGATACGCAGTATTTT. Residues: CASSPGLAGATDTQYF.